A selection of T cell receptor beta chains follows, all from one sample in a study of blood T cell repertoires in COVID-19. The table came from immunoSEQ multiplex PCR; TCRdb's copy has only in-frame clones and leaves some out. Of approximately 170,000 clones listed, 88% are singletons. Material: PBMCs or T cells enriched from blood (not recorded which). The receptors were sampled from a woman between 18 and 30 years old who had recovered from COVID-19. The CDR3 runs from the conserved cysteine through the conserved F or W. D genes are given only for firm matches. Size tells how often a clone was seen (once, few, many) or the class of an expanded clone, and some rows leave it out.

DNA: TGTGCCAGCAGACATACAGGAACAATTAACTATGGCTACACCTTC
CDR3: CASRHTGTINYGYTF
size: -
V: TRBV28
J: TRBJ1-2
D: -

DNA: TGTGCCAGCTCACCAGGACACAATCAGCCCCAGCATTTT
CDR3: CASSPGHNQPQHF
size: -
V: TRBV18
J: TRBJ1-5
D: -

DNA: TGTGCCAGCATGACAGGCGACATTCTCTCCGAAGCTTTCTTT
CDR3: CASMTGDILSEAFF
size: -
V: TRBV6-5
J: TRBJ1-1
D: -

DNA: TGTGCCAGCAGCCCCAGGGTTGGCTATGGCTACACCTTC
CDR3: CASSPRVGYGYTF
size: -
V: TRBV6-5
J: TRBJ1-2
D: -

DNA: TGTGCCAGCAGCTTAACTCCACAGGGGCAGGGCTACACCTTC
CDR3: CASSLTPQGQGYTF
size: once
V: TRBV7-2
J: TRBJ1-2
D: TRBD1

DNA: TGCGCCAGCAGCTTCCGGGACATCGATTATGGCTACACCTTC
CDR3: CASSFRDIDYGYTF
size: -
V: TRBV5-1
J: TRBJ1-2
D: -

DNA: TGTGCCAGCAGTAACACCCGGGAAGATATAGAGACCCAGTACTTC
CDR3: CASSNTREDIETQYF
size: -
V: TRBV25-1
J: TRBJ2-5
D: -

DNA: TGCGCCAGCAGTGAGACGGGTGAGCAGTACTTC
CDR3: CASSETGEQYF
size: -
V: TRBV10-2
J: TRBJ2-7
D: -

DNA: TGTGCCAGCAGCTATAAGGGGACTAGCGGCTTGAGCTCCTACAATGAGCAGTTCTTC
CDR3: CASSYKGTSGLSSYNEQFF
size: once
V: TRBV5-4
J: TRBJ2-1
D: TRBD2

DNA: TGTGCCAGCAGTCTCCCCTACGAGCAGTACTTC
CDR3: CASSLPYEQYF
size: -
V: TRBV6-5
J: TRBJ2-7
D: -

DNA: TGTGCCTGGAGTGTAACGGCCCCGCAGGGCCTGCAGGGTGAGCAGTACTTC
CDR3: CAWSVTAPQGLQGEQYF
size: -
V: TRBV30
J: TRBJ2-7
D: -

DNA: TGTGCCAGCAGCTTAACTAGCGGGAGAATTTATGAGCAGTTCTTC
CDR3: CASSLTSGRIYEQFF
size: -
V: TRBV7-2
J: TRBJ2-1
D: TRBD2

DNA: TGTGCCAGCAGCTTAGAACTAGCGGGGCTCGATGAGCAGTTCTTC
CDR3: CASSLELAGLDEQFF
size: once
V: TRBV7-2
J: TRBJ2-1
D: TRBD2

DNA: TGTGCCAGCAGCTTAGAGGCAGGAGGGTCGATCACTGAAGCTTTCTTT
CDR3: CASSLEAGGSITEAFF
size: -
V: TRBV7-8
J: TRBJ1-1
D: -

DNA: TGTGCCAGCAGTTACAACAGATACACTGAAGCTTTCTTT
CDR3: CASSYNRYTEAFF
size: -
V: TRBV6-5
J: TRBJ1-1
D: -

DNA: TGTGCCAGCAGCTTAGGGCTAGCGGAAGGCACAGATACGCAGTATTTT
CDR3: CASSLGLAEGTDTQYF
size: few
V: TRBV11-3
J: TRBJ2-3
D: TRBD2

DNA: TGTGCCAGCAGCGTAGATCCAGGGGTCTCTGAATATGGCTACACCTTC
CDR3: CASSVDPGVSEYGYTF
size: -
V: TRBV9
J: TRBJ1-2
D: -

DNA: TGTGCCAGCAGTGAGGGGGGACCTAATGAAAAACTGTTTTTT
CDR3: CASSEGGPNEKLFF
size: -
V: TRBV6-1
J: TRBJ1-4
D: -

DNA: TGCGCCAGCAGCCAAGAGATTTCAGGGAACTATGGCTACACCTTC
CDR3: CASSQEISGNYGYTF
size: -
V: TRBV4-1
J: TRBJ1-2
D: -

DNA: TGTGCCGTCGGGGGGGATGATGAAAAACTGTTTTTT
CDR3: CAVGGDDEKLFF
size: -
V: TRBV10-3
J: TRBJ1-4
D: -

DNA: TGTGCCAGCAGTGATCTAGCGGGGACAGATACGCAGTATTTT
CDR3: CASSDLAGTDTQYF
size: -
V: TRBV2
J: TRBJ2-3
D: TRBD2

DNA: TGTGCCAGTAGTACGGTAGGAGGCATTGGAAACACCATATATTTT
CDR3: CASSTVGGIGNTIYF
size: -
V: TRBV19
J: TRBJ1-3
D: -

DNA: TGTGCCAGCAGCTTAGCGTCGGGGGTGATAGGGGAGACCCAGTACTTC
CDR3: CASSLASGVIGETQYF
size: -
V: TRBV7-6
J: TRBJ2-5
D: -

DNA: TGTGCCAGCAGCTTAGGGGGCAGGAACACCGGGGAGCTGTTTTTT
CDR3: CASSLGGRNTGELFF
size: -
V: TRBV7-2
J: TRBJ2-2
D: -